These 20 T cell receptor beta chains came from one sample sequenced in a study of cytomegalovirus exposure and HLA in healthy donors. In the PCR, 60 Vbeta and 13 Jbeta primers were used. The assay was immunoSEQ multiplex PCR, and TCRdb's table has in-frame clones only and misses some. The sample shows some 90,000 clones, about 80% of them seen only once. The sequenced sample was PBMCs. These receptors originate from a woman aged 45-59 years in good health and CMV-seropositive.

This chain uses TRBV7-6 with TRBJ1-5; weak D call: TRBD1 (5 bases). This CDR3 is 13 amino acids long. Looked up from germline, CDR1 is SGHVS and CDR2 is FNYEAQ. The V gene lost 1 base and the J gene lost 7 bases, with 8 bases spanning the gap. The CDR3 bases are TGTGCCAGCAGCTTAGGGCGGGGGCAGCCCCAGCATTTT. Amino acids: CASSLGRGQPQHF.

This chain joins TRBV6-5 and TRBJ1-2, with 8 bases aligning to TRBD1. The CDR3 is 15 amino acids. From germline, CDR1 is MNHEY and CDR2 SVGAGI. The V and J ends lost 5 bases and 7 bases, in that order; junction bases with no gene match: 12. The CDR3: CASSTHPQGAVGYTF. CDR3 nucleotide sequence: TGTGCCAGCAGTACCCACCCCCAGGGGGCAGTTGGCTACACCTTC.

The J gene is TRBJ2-3, the V gene TRBV9, with 8 bases fitting TRBD2. In germline, CDR1 is SGDLS, CDR2 YYNGEE. The CDR3 consists of 16 residues. V dropped 2 bases and J dropped 2; count of bases not matched to a gene: 7. The chain's CDR3 is CASSVHSGDNTDTQYF. CDR3 coding DNA: TGTGCCAGCAGCGTGCATAGCGGGGACAACACAGATACGCAGTATTTT.

V is TRBV7-9 and J is TRBJ2-7; 12 positions match TRBD1. The J segment lost 3 bases and the V segment lost 4 bases, leaving 4 bases of the junction unmatched. The CDR3 has 15 residues. Germline-derived CDR1 and CDR2 are SEHNR and FQNEAQ (reference sequence). The CDR3 loop reads CASSYGTGGIYEQYF. The CDR3 coding sequence is TGTGCCAGCAGCTACGGGACAGGGGGCATCTACGAGCAGTACTTC.

The chain recombines TRBV13 with TRBJ1-6, with D tentatively TRBD1 (6 bases). CDR3 length equals 15 residues. The V gene's germline CDR1 is PRHDT and CDR2 FYEKMQ (reference sequence). Deletions cut 5 bases from V and 7 bases from J, with 15 bases between. The CDR3 loop reads CASSLRQAGNSPLHF. As DNA, the CDR3 is TGTGCCAGCAGCCTAAGACAGGCCGGCAATTCACCCCTCCACTTT. Full variable domain (missing parts from reference TRBV13 and TRBJ1-6): AAGVIQSPRHLIKEKRETATLKCYPIPRHDTVYWYQQGPGQDPQFLISFYEKMQSDKGSIPDRFSAQQFSDYHSELNMSSLELGDSALYFCASSLRQAGNSPLHFGNGTRLTVT.

For this clone: One junction end does not reproduce the germline sequence, and a read error may be involved. The chain carries TRBV7-9 and TRBJ1-1; D remains unclear. Germline CDR1 SEHNR, CDR2 FQNEAQ (reference sequence). The CDR3 spans 12 residues. The CDR3 sequence: CSSNSEAAEAFF. The CDR3 bases are TGTTCCAGCAACTCGGAGGCAGCTGAAGCTTTCTTT.

Worth noting for this clone: At one of its ends the junction is not consistent with the germline gene, which may arise from a read error. V is TRBV4-1 and J is TRBJ1-1, with unresolved D. This CDR3 is built from 13 residues. CDR1 and CDR2 (germline): MGHRA, YSYEKL. CDR3 sequence reads: CASTQGFGGEAFF. The CDR3 DNA is TGCGCCAGCACCCAAGGTTTCGGAGGTGAAGCTTTCTTT.

For this clone: Other DNA sequences within the sample encode an identical CDR3. This chain links TRBV19 with TRBJ1-5; D may be TRBD1 (5 bases). The V gene's germline CDR1 is LNHDA and CDR2 SQIVND (reference sequence). Deletions cut 6 bases from V and 2 bases from J, with 8 bases between. The CDR3 sequence is 13 residues long. The CDR3 is CASRGHRNQPQHF. The CDR3 DNA is TGTGCCAGTAGAGGACACCGCAATCAGCCCCAGCATTTT.

Judged by abundance, this clone is medium-sized. The CDR3 spells CASSLMRNTEAFF. CDR3 coding DNA: TGTGCCAGCAGCCTTATGAGGAACACTGAAGCTTTCTTT. The chain links TRBV14 to TRBJ1-1; D is ambiguous. The length of the CDR3 is 13 residues. V was trimmed by 4 bases and J by 1 base, leaving 7 bases between them. CDR1 and CDR2 (germline): SGHDN, FVKESK.

DNA for the CDR3: TGTGCCAGCAGTTACCGGACAGGGGTCTACGAGCAGTACGTC. This gives the protein CASSYRTGVYEQYV. The chain is built from TRBV6-6 and TRBJ2-7, with 9 bases identical to TRBD1. V trimming: 2 bases; J trimming: 3 bases; junction bases outside the gene matches: 2. This CDR3 has 14 amino acids. Germline-derived CDR1 and CDR2 are MNHNY and SVGAGI (reference sequence).

The chain links TRBV6-5 to TRBJ2-2, with TRBD2 as a possible D gene (6 bases). Germline V gene lookup returns CDR1 MNHEY and CDR2 SVGAGI. The CDR3 totals 15 residues. V was cut by 6 bases and J by 6 bases, with 17 bases left in between. The CDR3 region is CASRLSRWGAGELFF. DNA of the CDR3: TGTGCCAGCAGACTTTCAAGGTGGGGGGCCGGGGAGCTGTTTTTT.

This chain uses TRBV10-3 with TRBJ2-3; maybe TRBD2 (6 bases). V lost 4 bases, J lost 4 bases, and 9 bases lay in between. Germline-derived CDR1 and CDR2 are ENHRY and SYGVKD. The CDR3 covers 13 residues. The CDR3 spells CAISAGVADTQYF. The CDR3 DNA is TGTGCCATCAGTGCGGGAGTAGCAGATACGCAGTATTTT.

The V call is TRBV27, the J call TRBJ1-5, with D possibly being TRBD1 (6 bases). The CDR3 is 12 amino acids. CDR1 and CDR2 (germline): MNHEY, SMNVEV (reference sequence). V shed 8 bases and J shed 2 bases, with 7 bases lying between them. CDR3 nucleotide sequence: TGTGCCAGCCGACAGGGCAATCAGCCCCAGCATTTT. Residues: CASRQGNQPQHF.

The chain uses TRBV10-3 and TRBJ2-7, with D possibly TRBD1 on 5 matching bases. V shed 6 bases and J shed 3 bases, with 12 bases lying between them. Looked up from germline, CDR1 is ENHRY and CDR2 is SYGVKD. The CDR3 sequence is 13 residues long. In DNA form, the CDR3 reads TGTGCCATCAGCTCGACAGTAGGCTACGAGCAGTACTTC. It specifies CAISSTVGYEQYF.

The V call is TRBV30, the J call TRBJ2-3; a weak D match, TRBD2 (6 bases). V lost 3 bases to trimming and J lost 2 bases, with 21 bases between them. This CDR3 has 17 residues. Germline assignment: CDR1 GTSNPN and CDR2 SVGIG (reference sequence). The CDR3 loop reads CAWSAAGGALLTDTQYF. CDR3 bases: TGTGCCTGGAGCGCCGCCGGAGGGGCCCTACTCACAGATACGCAGTATTTT.

The CDR3 bases are TGCGCCAGCAGCCCGAGGGTGGTTTTGGACTCCCGGGCTAACTATGGCTACACCTTC. Encoded protein: CASSPRVVLDSRANYGYTF. V is TRBV10-2 and J is TRBJ1-2; D gene uncertain. V was trimmed by 6 bases and J by 0 bases, leaving 26 bases between them. CDR1 is WSHSY and CDR2 is SAAADI in the germline V gene. The CDR3 runs 19 residues.

DNA of the CDR3: TGTGCCAGCAGTTCCCACAGGGGATCTAACACTGAAGCTTTCTTT. Translated: CASSSHRGSNTEAFF. The rearrangement uses TRBV27 and TRBJ1-1, with 7 bases aligning to TRBD1. The V gene's germline CDR1 is MNHEY and CDR2 SMNVEV (reference sequence). V shed 4 bases and J 2 bases; nucleotides not matched to a gene: 7. CDR3 length: 15 amino acids.

J is TRBJ2-7 and V is TRBV6-1, with 8 bases fitting TRBD2. Germline CDR1 is MNHNS and CDR2 is SASEGT. The length of the CDR3 is 15 residues. The V gene end was trimmed by 4 bases and the J gene end by 3 bases; junction bases not matched to a gene: 8. The CDR3 DNA sequence: TGTGCCAGCAGTGTTGCGGGGGGCGAATTCTACGAGCAGTACGTC. This translates into CASSVAGGEFYEQYV.

The rearrangement uses TRBV15 and TRBJ2-1, with 8 bases fitting TRBD2. CDR1 is LNHNV and CDR2 is YYDKDF in the germline V gene (reference sequence). The V gene end was trimmed by 0 bases and the J gene end by 3 bases; junction bases not matched to a gene: 7. The CDR3 runs 17 residues. CDR3: CATSRDRHSGGYNEQFF. In DNA form, the CDR3 reads TGTGCCACCAGCAGAGATCGCCACAGCGGGGGCTACAATGAGCAGTTCTTC.

The rearrangement links TRBV11-3 to TRBJ2-3; 10 nucleotides line up with TRBD1. Per the germline V gene, CDR1 is SGHNT and CDR2 is YENEEA. The CDR3 loop spans 15 amino acids. After removal of 3 bases from V and 3 bases from J, the junction contained 3 bases not matched to a gene. DNA of the CDR3: TGTGCCAGCAGCTTCGGGACAGGGGTTACAGATACGCAGTATTTT. Its translation is CASSFGTGVTDTQYF.